This T cell receptor (beta chain) stems from a study of vaccination effects on CD4 cells after COVID-19. Study background: Two million PBMC were seeded per well and grown in the presence of 10 IU/ml IL-2 and around 10 ug/ml peptides.

With regard to this clone: Its antigen is as yet unknown.

On roughly day 10 of culture, CD4+ T cells were separated out. Participants were given two doses of BNT162b2 or mRNA-1273 vaccine. Days 3 and 7 saw half the medium replaced with IL-2 medium. Germline CDR1 is SGHRS and CDR2 is YFSETQ. Trimming stripped 4 bases from V and 2 bases from J, with 15 bases between. The CDR3 sequence is 15 residues long. Some clones are missing from TCRdb's copy, which holds only in-frame ones; the method was immunoSEQ multiplex PCR. The sample includes about 73,000 clones, around 67% of them seen just once. Study outcomes and limitations: Only 1 of 255 vaccine-induced clones from healthy vaccinees cross-reacted with common cold coronaviruses.

Sequencing was performed on CD4+ T cells from PBMCs cultured without peptide, taken after COVID-19 vaccination. This TCR was sampled from a human donor who received a COVID-19 vaccine. The chain couples TRBV5-1 to TRBJ1-2; D not certain. CDR3 in DNA: TGCGCCAGCAGCCCCATCGACGGCAGCAACTATGGCTACACCTTC. Translation gives CASSPIDGSNYGYTF.